This T cell receptor beta chain emerged from a study of cytotoxic CD8 clonotypes in ibrutinib-treated CLL. About the research overall: Response specimens were obtained following a median treatment duration of about twelve months, with a range of 6 to 36. General study findings and limits: At progression, clonality fell back toward baseline after rising at ibrutinib response.

After removal of 7 bases from V and 5 bases from J, the junction contained 7 bases not matched to a gene. Germline V gene sequence: CDR1 MDHEN, CDR2 SYDVKM. The CDR3 length is 13 residues. This clone was seen ten or more times. Its antigen is unknown. TCRdb keeps only in-frame clones here, not all; method: immunoSEQ multiplex PCR. The sample shows fewer than 50,000 clones, about half of them seen only once. The clonotype comes from a human donor with chronic lymphocytic leukemia. The chain links TRBV28 to TRBJ2-5, with 7 bases identical to TRBD2. The sequences come from PBMCs, collected after 12 months of ibrutinib treatment. CDR3 DNA sequence: TGTGCCAGCATTAGAAGCGGGGTGGAGACCCAGTACTTC. Translating gives CASIRSGVETQYF.